This record looks at one T cell receptor beta chain sequence and its context. This CDR3 is 15 amino acids long. Unmatched junction bases numbered 3, after V lost 0 bases and J lost 3 bases. Germline values: CDR1 SGDLS, CDR2 YYNGEE. The source of the sample is a study of patients and donors after allogeneic stem cell transplantation. TCRdb analysed the RT-PCR reads with MiXCR anew, one entry per CDR3 protein. The table shows approximately 200,000 distinct CDR3 sequences, with roughly two fifths occurring only once. The rearrangement joins TRBV9 to TRBJ1-5, with TRBD1 matching 7 bases. This sequence originates from a human donor who was either an allogeneic HSCT recipient or a stem cell or donor lymphocyte infusion donor (not recorded which). It is not recorded whose cells these are; they may come from a transplant donor. Sequencing input: blood, either unsorted or a sorted T cell fraction (not recorded which). The CDR3, as DNA: TGTGCCAGCAGCGTAGATGGGACAGCCAATCAGCCCCAGCATTTT. Amino acids: CASSVDGTANQPQHF.